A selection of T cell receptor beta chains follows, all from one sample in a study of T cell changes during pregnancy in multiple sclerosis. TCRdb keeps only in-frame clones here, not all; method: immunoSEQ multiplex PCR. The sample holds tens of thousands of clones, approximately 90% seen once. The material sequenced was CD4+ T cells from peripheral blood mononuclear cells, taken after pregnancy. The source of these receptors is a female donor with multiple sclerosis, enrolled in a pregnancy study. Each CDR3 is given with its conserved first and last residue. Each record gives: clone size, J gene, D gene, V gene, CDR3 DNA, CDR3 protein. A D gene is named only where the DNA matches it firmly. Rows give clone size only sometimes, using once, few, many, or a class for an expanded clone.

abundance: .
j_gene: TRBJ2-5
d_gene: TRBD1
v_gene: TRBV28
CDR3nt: TGTGCCAGCAACCGGGACAGAAAAGAGACCCAGTACTTC
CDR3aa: CASNRDRKETQYF

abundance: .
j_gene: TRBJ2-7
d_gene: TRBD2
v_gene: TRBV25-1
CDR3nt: TGTGCCAGCAGTGAGAAAGGCGGGAGTCTCTGGGAGCAGTACTTC
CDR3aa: CASSEKGGSLWEQYF

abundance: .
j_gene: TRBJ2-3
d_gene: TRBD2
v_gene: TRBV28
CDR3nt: TGTGCCAGCAGTTTGGGACTAGGTTTCGGTACGCAGTATTTT
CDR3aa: CASSLGLGFGTQYF

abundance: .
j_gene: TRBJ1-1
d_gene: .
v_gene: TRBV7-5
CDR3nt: TGTGTCAGAAGCTTACAGGGCTTTTTCATAGAGGCTTTCTTT
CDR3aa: CVRSLQGFFIEAFF

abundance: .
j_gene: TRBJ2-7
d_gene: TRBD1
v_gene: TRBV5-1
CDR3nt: TGCGCCAGCAGCTTGGGCGACAGGGTCTCCGAGCAGTACTTC
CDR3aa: CASSLGDRVSEQYF

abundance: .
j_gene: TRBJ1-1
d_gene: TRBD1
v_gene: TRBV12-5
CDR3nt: TGTGCTAGTGGTCAGGGGACAGAAAGGACTGAAGCTTTCTTT
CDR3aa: CASGQGTERTEAFF

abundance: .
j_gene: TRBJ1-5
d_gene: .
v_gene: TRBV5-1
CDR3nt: TGCGCCAGCAGCTTGGGAGGGCCCAATCAGCCCCAGCATTTT
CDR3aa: CASSLGGPNQPQHF

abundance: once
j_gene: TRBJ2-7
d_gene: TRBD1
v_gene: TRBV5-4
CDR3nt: TGTGCCAGCAGCCGTGGACAGGGGATCTCCTACGAGCAGTACTTC
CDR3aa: CASSRGQGISYEQYF

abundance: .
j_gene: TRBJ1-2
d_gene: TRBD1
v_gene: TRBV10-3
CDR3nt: TGTGCCATCAGTGACAGACAGGGGGCGAACTATGGCTACACCTTC
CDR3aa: CAISDRQGANYGYTF

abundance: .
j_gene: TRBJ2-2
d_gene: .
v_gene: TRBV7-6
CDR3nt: TGTGCCAGCAGCTTAACTAGTGGGACGAACACCGGGGAGCTGTTTTTT
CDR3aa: CASSLTSGTNTGELFF

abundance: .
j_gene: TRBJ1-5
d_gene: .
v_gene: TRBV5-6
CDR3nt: TGTGCCAGCAGCTCCGGAGGCGTCAGGGGAAATCAGCCCCAGCATTTT
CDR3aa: CASSSGGVRGNQPQHF

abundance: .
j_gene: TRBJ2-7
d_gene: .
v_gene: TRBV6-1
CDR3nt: TGTGCCAGCAGTGAGAAGGGGTCCTACGAGCAGTACTTC
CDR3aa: CASSEKGSYEQYF

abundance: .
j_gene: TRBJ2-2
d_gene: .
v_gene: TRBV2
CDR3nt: TGTGCCAGCAATCAGGGGAAGGGCACCGGGGAGCTGTTTTTT
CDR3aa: CASNQGKGTGELFF

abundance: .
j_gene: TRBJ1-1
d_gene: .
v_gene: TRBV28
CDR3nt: TGTGCCAGCAGTTACTGGACTGAAGCTTTCTTT
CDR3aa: CASSYWTEAFF

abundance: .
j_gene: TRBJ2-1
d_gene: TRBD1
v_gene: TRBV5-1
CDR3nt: TGCGCCAGCCAGTTCCGGGACAGCCTTTACAATGAGCAGTTCTTC
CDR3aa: CASQFRDSLYNEQFF

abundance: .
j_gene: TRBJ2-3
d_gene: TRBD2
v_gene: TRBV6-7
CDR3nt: TGTGCCAGCAGTTACCTAAGCTGGGCTAGCGGGAAGATCCGGGAAGATACGCAGTATTTT
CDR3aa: CASSYLSWASGKIREDTQYF

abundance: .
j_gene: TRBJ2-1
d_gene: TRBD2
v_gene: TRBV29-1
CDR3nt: TGCAGCGTTGAACCCCTACTAGCGGATAGCTCCTACAATGAGCAGTTCTTC
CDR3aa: CSVEPLLADSSYNEQFF

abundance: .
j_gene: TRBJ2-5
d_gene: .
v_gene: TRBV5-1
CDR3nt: TGCGCCAGCAGTCACCTCCAGGAGCGACAGGCCTCAAAGACCCAGTACTTC
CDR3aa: CASSHLQERQASKTQYF

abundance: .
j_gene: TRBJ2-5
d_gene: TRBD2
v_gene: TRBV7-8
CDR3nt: TGTGCCAGCAGCTCGACTAGCGGGAGAGGTGAGACCCAGTACTTC
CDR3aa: CASSSTSGRGETQYF